The 32 T cell receptor beta chains given below trace back to one sample, sequenced in a study of control samples from healthy donors and cancer patients. The repertoire was sequenced with immunoSEQ multiplex PCR; TCRdb's copy has only in-frame clones and lacks some. The sample consists of 150,000 to 200,000 clones, over 85% of them appearing once. Specimen: blood. The receptors were sampled from a man aged 30 to 45 in good health.

The sample holds one count of this clone. This rearrangement joins TRBV19 to TRBJ1-4, with 8 bases fitting TRBD1. The CDR3 is 15 residues long. The V gene's germline CDR1 is LNHDA and CDR2 SQIVND (reference sequence). The V segment lost 2 bases and the J segment 6 bases; nucleotides outside the gene matches: 5. This CDR3 is CASSILDRVDEKLFF. Written as DNA, the CDR3 is TGTGCCAGTAGTATATTGGACAGGGTTGATGAAAAACTGTTTTTT.

This sequence joins TRBV27 and TRBJ1-5; no clear D. V was cut by 4 bases and J by 1 base, with 11 bases left in between. Looked up from germline, CDR1 is MNHEY and CDR2 is SMNVEV (reference sequence). The CDR3 is made up of 15 amino acids. CDR3 sequence (DNA): TGTGCCAGCAGTTCGATCTTGGGAAGCAATCAGCCCCAGCATTTT. Encoded protein: CASSSILGSNQPQHF.

The chain recombines TRBV6-6 with TRBJ2-7; the match to TRBD2 covers 7 bases. V shed 6 bases, J shed 4 bases, and the junction held 6 bases outside the gene matches. The CDR3 is 13 residues long. CDR1 is MNHNY and CDR2 is SVGAGI in the germline V gene (reference sequence). In DNA, the CDR3 is TGTGCCAGCAGACGGGACTATATTTACGAGCAGTACTTC. Translated: CASRRDYIYEQYF.

This clone was detected a few times. The genes are TRBV12-3 or TRBV12-4 and TRBJ2-7; D is uncertain. The CDR3 sequence is 12 residues long. The V end was cut by 6 bases, the J end by 2 bases, with 8 bases between. This CDR3 is CASSPPTYEQYF. DNA for the CDR3: TGTGCCAGCAGCCCCCCCACCTACGAGCAGTACTTC.

The chain has TRBV11-2 and TRBJ1-1; 10 bases are shared with TRBD1. J gave up 0 bases and V 5 bases, and 15 bases lay outside the gene matches. In germline, CDR1 is SGHAT, CDR2 FQNNGV. The CDR3 contains 19 residues. CDR3 DNA sequence: TGTGCCAGCAGCGTCCGGGACAGGGGACCACTTTCCCTGAACACTGAAGCTTTCTTT. Protein sequence: CASSVRDRGPLSLNTEAFF.

The chain employs TRBV29-1 and TRBJ1-1; maybe TRBD1 (6 bases). CDR3 size: 13 residues. CDR1 is SQVTM, CDR2 ANQGSEA, per germline. V shed 4 bases and J shed 3 bases, with 12 bases lying between them. The CDR3 loop reads CSVVGGWDTEAFF. The CDR3, as DNA: TGCAGCGTTGTTGGGGGCTGGGACACTGAAGCTTTCTTT. Together with reference TRBV29-1 and TRBJ1-1, the CDR3 gives the full variable domain: SAVISQKPSRDICQRGTSLTIQCQVDSQVTMMFWYRQQPGQSLTLIATANQGSEATYESGFVIDKFPISRPNLTFSTLTVSNMSPEDSSIYLCSVVGGWDTEAFFGQGTRLTVV.

The chain employs TRBV2 and TRBJ1-5; no clear D gene. This CDR3 is built from 14 residues. The V end lost 3 bases, the J end lost 2 bases, and 8 bases lay between the germline ends. Germline V gene sequence: CDR1 SNHLY, CDR2 FYNNEI. The CDR3 protein is CASSEEGGNQPQHF. The CDR3, as DNA: TGTGCCAGCAGTGAGGAGGGAGGCAATCAGCCCCAGCATTTT.

This chain links TRBV2 with TRBJ2-7; D may be TRBD1 (5 bases). Germline CDR1 is SNHLY and CDR2 is FYNNEI. Trimming took 1 base from V and 5 from J, leaving 9 bases between them. The CDR3 sequence is 13 residues long. CDR3 coding DNA: TGTGCCAGCAGTGAAGGGGGCTCAGACGAGCAGTACTTC. Translated: CASSEGGSDEQYF.

The chain uses TRBV5-8 and TRBJ2-1; a possible D gene is TRBD2 (5 bases). The CDR3 extends over 16 amino acids. The germline V gene encodes CDR1 SGHTS and CDR2 YDEGEE. V was pared by 1 base and J by 7 bases, with 18 bases between. This CDR3 reads CASSLRVARGLNEQFF. The CDR3, as DNA: TGTGCCAGCAGCTTGAGGGTAGCCCGAGGGTTAAATGAGCAGTTCTTC.

The chain carries TRBV7-8 and TRBJ2-2, with 10 bases lining up with TRBD2. In germline, CDR1 is SGHVS, CDR2 FQNEAQ. CDR3 length: 19 residues. The V gene end was trimmed by 2 bases and the J gene end by 1 base; junction bases not matched to a gene: 10. The CDR3: CASSLRGPIAGGNTGELFF. The CDR3 nucleotides read TGTGCCAGCAGCTTAAGAGGACCCATAGCGGGAGGGAACACCGGGGAGCTGTTTTTT.

This clone was found once. The rearrangement links TRBV5-4 to TRBJ2-2; D might be TRBD2 (5 bases). This CDR3 has 16 residues. Germline CDR1 reads SGHNT; CDR2 reads YYREEE (reference sequence). V lost 3 bases, J lost 0 bases, and 12 bases lay in between. The CDR3 region is CASSSAFGTNTGELFF. CDR3 DNA: TGTGCCAGCAGCTCTGCGTTCGGGACGAACACCGGGGAGCTGTTTTTT.

The chain uses TRBV21-1 and TRBJ1-5. TRBV21-1 is annotated as a pseudogene. The CDR3 is 15 residues long. The CDR3 region is CASSKEEGSNQPQHF. The CDR3 DNA sequence: TGTGCCAGCAGCAAAGAGGAAGGGAGCAATCAGCCCCAGCATTTT.

This chain links TRBV18 with TRBJ1-5; a possible D gene is TRBD1 (6 bases). Germline CDR1 KGHSH, CDR2 LQKENI. Trimming cost V 6 bases and J 7 bases, with 19 bases left between them. This CDR3 is 15 amino acids long. The CDR3 DNA sequence: TGTGCCAGCTCCCTCTTCGGGGGCTTTAACCAGCCCCAGCATTTT. Translated: CASSLFGGFNQPQHF.

The CDR3 sequence: CASSAYVMDSPLHF. CDR3 bases: TGTGCCAGCAGCGCATATGTGATGGATTCACCCCTCCACTTT. The chain uses TRBV11-2 and TRBJ1-6; no definite D call. CDR3 length equals 14 residues. The germline CDR1 and CDR2 sequences are SGHAT and FQNNGV. V was shortened by 5 bases and J by 8 bases, with 13 bases between the two germline ends.

The genes are TRBV7-9 and TRBJ2-2; no clear D gene. V dropped 5 bases and J dropped 0 bases, with 13 bases sitting between them. This CDR3 contains 16 residues. CDR1 and CDR2 (germline): SEHNR, FQNEAQ (reference sequence). CDR3 sequence: CASSPLGRSNTGELFF. For the CDR3, the DNA is TGTGCCAGCAGCCCTCTAGGGCGGTCGAACACCGGGGAGCTGTTTTTT. The full variable domain, with the rest looked up from reference TRBV7-9 and TRBJ2-2, is DTGVSQNPRHKITKRGQNVTFRCDPISEHNRLYWYRQTLGQGPEFLTYFQNEAQLEKSRLLSDRFSAERPKGSFSTLEIQRTEQGDSAMYLCASSPLGRSNTGELFFGEGSRLTVL.

V gene TRBV4-1 combines with J gene TRBJ2-7, with TRBD2 identical over 10 bases. V lost 1 base, J lost 4 bases, and 10 bases stayed unmatched. Germline CDR1 reads MGHRA; CDR2 reads YSYEKL. The CDR3 has 17 amino acids. In DNA, the CDR3 is TGCGCCAGCAGCCAAGCCCTCGGACTAGCGGATTCATACGAGCAGTACTTC. This encodes CASSQALGLADSYEQYF.

The chain couples TRBV11-3 to TRBJ2-7; unclear D gene. Trimming removed 0 bases at V and 4 bases at J, with 4 bases between. Germline lookup yields CDR1 SGHNT and CDR2 YENEEA. The length of the CDR3 is 12 residues. The CDR3 DNA is TGTGCCAGCAGCTTAGATAGTTACGAGCAGTACTTC. Residues: CASSLDSYEQYF.

The J gene is TRBJ2-3, the V gene TRBV5-4; 8 bases match TRBD1. The CDR3 contains 15 residues. Looked up from germline, CDR1 is SGHNT and CDR2 is YYREEE (reference sequence). The trim removed 4 bases at V and 0 bases at J, leaving 4 bases unmatched. CDR3 DNA: TGTGCCAGCAGCCCCCGACAGGGGAGCACAGATACGCAGTATTTT. This translates into CASSPRQGSTDTQYF.

This chain joins TRBV6-5 and TRBJ1-1; no clear D gene. The germline V gene encodes CDR1 MNHEY and CDR2 SVGAGI. The CDR3 sequence is 13 residues long. V was cut by 8 bases and J by 4 bases, with 14 bases left in between. DNA of the CDR3: TGTGCCAGCGAAAGGGTGGAGAGCACTGAAGCTTTCTTT. Protein: CASERVESTEAFF.

This clone was seen only once. CDR3 in DNA: TGCAGCGTTGAGGGCGAAAGCAATGGCTACACCTTC. It encodes CSVEGESNGYTF. This rearrangement joins TRBV29-1 to TRBJ1-2; D uncertain. This CDR3 is built from 12 residues. Germline loops: CDR1 SQVTM, CDR2 ANQGSEA. V dropped 3 bases and J dropped 6 bases, with 11 bases sitting between them.

A remark on this clone: One end of the junction is discordant with germline, which a read error may explain. The chain carries TRBV27 and TRBJ1-2, with D unclear. Germline V CDR1 and CDR2: MNHEY, SMNVEV (reference sequence). The CDR3 sequence is 14 residues long. In DNA form, the CDR3 reads TGTGCCAGCAGTTTCCACCAGAACCCCTATGGCTATACCTTC. It specifies CASSFHQNPYGYTF.

The V gene is TRBV14, the J gene TRBJ1-1, with D maybe TRBD1 (5 bases). CDR1 SGHDN and CDR2 FVKESK come from the germline V gene. CDR3 length equals 16 residues. Trimming cost V 4 bases and J 2 bases, with 17 bases left between them. The CDR3 DNA is TGTGCCAGCAGCCCGCGTCAGGGAGCTCTTAACACTGAAGCTTTCTTT. This codes for CASSPRQGALNTEAFF.

The J gene is TRBJ2-7, the V gene TRBV14, with a possible D match to TRBD1 (5 bases). The CDR3 length is 13 residues. Germline CDR1 SGHDN, CDR2 FVKESK. Trimming left V 2 bases short and J 3 bases short, with 8 bases between. CDR3 in amino acids: CASSQRRGYEQYF. CDR3 in DNA: TGTGCCAGCAGCCAAAGAAGGGGCTACGAGCAGTACTTC.

This clone was recorded once. The chain carries TRBV13 and TRBJ1-1; 9 bases are shared with TRBD1. The CDR3 has 14 amino acids. V lost 6 bases and J lost 1; bases outside the gene matches: 3. In germline, CDR1 is PRHDT, CDR2 FYEKMQ (reference sequence). This CDR3 is CASRDRGKNTEAFF. The CDR3, as DNA: TGTGCCAGCAGGGACAGGGGAAAGAACACTGAAGCTTTCTTT.

This chain uses TRBV9 with TRBJ2-3; a possible D gene is TRBD1 (5 bases). V shed 3 bases and J shed 6 bases, with 11 bases lying between them. Germline CDR1 SGDLS, CDR2 YYNGEE. The CDR3 extends over 13 amino acids. In DNA, the CDR3 is TGTGCCAGCAGCGCCCAGGGTAGGGATACGCAGTATTTT. This gives the protein CASSAQGRDTQYF.

This clone was found once. V is TRBV9 and J is TRBJ2-6; weak D call: TRBD1 (6 bases). This CDR3 is built from 15 residues. Germline values: CDR1 SGDLS, CDR2 YYNGEE. Trimming left V 3 bases short and J 0 bases short, with 7 bases between. DNA of the CDR3: TGTGCCAGCAGCGAACAGGGCTCTGGGGCCAACGTCCTGACTTTC. It specifies CASSEQGSGANVLTF.

The rearrangement uses TRBV7-4 and TRBJ2-7, with D hard to call. This CDR3 is built from 15 residues. Germline V lookup: CDR1 SGHVT, CDR2 SQSDAQ. The ends were cut back, 7 bases at V and 1 base at J, with 17 bases in the middle. The CDR3 spells CASKLRSSGSYEQYF. The CDR3 nucleotides read TGTGCCAGCAAGCTTAGGTCGTCCGGATCCTACGAGCAGTACTTC.

The gene calls are TRBV7-9 and TRBJ2-3, with TRBD2 matching over 10 bases. The J segment lost 3 bases and the V segment lost 5 bases, leaving 14 bases of the junction unmatched. The germline CDR1 and CDR2 sequences are SEHNR and FQNEAQ (reference sequence). The CDR3 is 18 residues long. CDR3 bases: TGTGCCAGCAGCCGACACCGGTGGTCTAGCGGGAGTACAGATACGCAGTATTTT. Translating gives CASSRHRWSSGSTDTQYF. Variable domain in full (rest from reference TRBV7-9 and TRBJ2-3): DTGVSQNPRHKITKRGQNVTFRCDPISEHNRLYWYRQTLGQGPEFLTYFQNEAQLEKSRLLSDRFSAERPKGSFSTLEIQRTEQGDSAMYLCASSRHRWSSGSTDTQYFGPGTRLTVL.

This sequence joins TRBV12-3 or TRBV12-4 and TRBJ2-2, with D unresolved. V shed 8 bases and J shed 6 bases, with 10 bases lying between them. The length of the CDR3 is 12 residues. CDR3 coding DNA: TGTGCCAGCGGTCAGGCCGCCGGGGAGCTGTTTTTT. Protein product: CASGQAAGELFF.

The chain is built from TRBV19 and TRBJ2-7; the D gene is possibly TRBD2 (6 bases). Germline loops: CDR1 LNHDA, CDR2 SQIVND (reference sequence). The CDR3 spans 13 residues. The germline V and J ends were trimmed by 2 bases and 3 bases, with 8 bases remaining between them. The CDR3 loop is CASSIKEGYEQYF. The CDR3 nucleotides read TGTGCCAGTAGTATAAAGGAGGGCTACGAGCAGTACTTC.

The chain combines TRBV19 with TRBJ2-1; 10 bases are a match to TRBD1. CDR1 LNHDA and CDR2 SQIVND come from the germline V gene (reference sequence). The V segment lost 7 bases and the J segment 11 bases; nucleotides outside the gene matches: 11. This CDR3 region has 14 residues. Here the CDR3 reads CASNRDRGYDKQFF. CDR3 in DNA: TGTGCCAGTAACCGGGACAGGGGCTACGATAAGCAGTTCTTC.

The chain uses TRBV5-1 and TRBJ2-3, with 9 bases lining up with TRBD2. This CDR3 comprises 15 residues. V lost 0 bases to trimming and J lost 6 bases; unmatched junction nucleotides: 5. Germline values: CDR1 SGHRS, CDR2 YFSETQ. In nucleotides, the CDR3 is TGCGCCAGCAGCTTGGGCGGGGGGGGCCCCGATACGCAGTATTTT. Protein sequence: CASSLGGGGPDTQYF.